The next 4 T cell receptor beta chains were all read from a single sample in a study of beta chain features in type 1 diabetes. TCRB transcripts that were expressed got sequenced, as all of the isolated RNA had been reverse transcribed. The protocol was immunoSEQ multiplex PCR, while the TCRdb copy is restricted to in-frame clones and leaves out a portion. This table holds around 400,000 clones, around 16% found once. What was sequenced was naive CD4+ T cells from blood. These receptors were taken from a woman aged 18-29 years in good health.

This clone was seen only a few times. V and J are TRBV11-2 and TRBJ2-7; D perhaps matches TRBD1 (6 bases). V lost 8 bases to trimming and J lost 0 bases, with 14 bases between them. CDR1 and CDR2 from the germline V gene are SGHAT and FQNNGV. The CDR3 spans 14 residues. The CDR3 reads CASGQGQSSYEQYF. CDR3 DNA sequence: TGTGCCAGCGGCCAGGGACAATCCTCCTACGAGCAGTACTTC.

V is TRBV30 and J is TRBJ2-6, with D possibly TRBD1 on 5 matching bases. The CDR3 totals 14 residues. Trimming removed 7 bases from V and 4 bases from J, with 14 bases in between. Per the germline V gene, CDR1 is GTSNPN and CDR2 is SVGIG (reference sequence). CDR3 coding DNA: TGTGCCTCCTTAGGGGCGGCCGGGGCCAACGTCCTGACTTTC. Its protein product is CASLGAAGANVLTF.

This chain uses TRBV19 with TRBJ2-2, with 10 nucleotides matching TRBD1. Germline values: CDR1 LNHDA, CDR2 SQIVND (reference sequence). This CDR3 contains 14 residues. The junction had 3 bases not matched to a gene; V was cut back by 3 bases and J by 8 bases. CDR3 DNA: TGTGCCAGTAGTATCGGGACAGGGGTTGGGGAGCTGTTTTTT. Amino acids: CASSIGTGVGELFF.

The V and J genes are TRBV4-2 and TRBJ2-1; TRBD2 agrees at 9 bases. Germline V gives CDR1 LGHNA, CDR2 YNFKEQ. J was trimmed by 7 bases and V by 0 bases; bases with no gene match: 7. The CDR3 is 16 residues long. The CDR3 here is CASSQEGSGRWNEQFF. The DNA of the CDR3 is TGTGCCAGCAGCCAAGAGGGGAGCGGGAGGTGGAATGAGCAGTTCTTC.